This T cell receptor beta chain was obtained from a study of cytomegalovirus exposure and HLA in healthy donors. Study-wide points: The finding came from a later analysis; first-cohort TCR clusters tended to co-occur in the 120 or so validation repertoires.

Per germline, CDR1 SGHAT and CDR2 FQNNGV. CDR3 length: 15 residues. Trimming took 0 bases from V and 5 from J, leaving 13 bases between them. Method: immunoSEQ multiplex PCR; TCRdb's copy keeps in-frame clones and lacks some. This sample has roughly 140,000 clones, with about 88% found just once. A word on this clone: Its antigen is not identified.

The chain couples TRBV11-2 to TRBJ2-5, with TRBD2 as a possible D gene (6 bases). Material for sequencing was PBMCs. This TCR was sampled from a woman between 18 and 30 years old in good health and CMV-seropositive. The CDR3 protein is CASSLEVLASETQYF. In DNA form, the CDR3 reads TGTGCCAGCAGCTTAGAAGTACTAGCTAGTGAGACCCAGTACTTC.